Listed here are 30 T cell receptor beta chains from one sample, sequenced in a study of identical twins. TCRdb itself ran the 5' RACE reads through MiXCR, one entry per CDR3 protein. The data show fewer than 250,000 distinct CDR3 sequences, roughly 10% seen once. Input material: memory (CD45RO+) T cells sorted from blood. The receptors were sampled from a woman between 18 and 30 years old in good health.

This chain uses TRBV14 with TRBJ2-2; 14 bases line up with TRBD2. This CDR3 comprises 19 residues. The germline gives CDR1 SGHDN, CDR2 FVKESK. Trimming took 4 bases from V and 5 from J; bases not matched to a gene: 12. The CDR3 DNA follows: TGTGCCAGCAGCCCCTACCGACTAGCGGGAGGGGCGAGTACCGGGGAGCTGTTTTTT. This gives the protein CASSPYRLAGGASTGELFF.

This clonotype was seen only a few times. The gene calls are TRBV20-1 and TRBJ2-1; 12 bases fit TRBD2. The CDR3 extends over 15 amino acids. CDR1 and CDR2 (germline): DFQATT, SNEGSKA (reference sequence). Trimming at V came to 5 bases and at J to 5 bases, leaving 7 bases not matched to a gene. The CDR3 loop reads CSAPPSGGADNEQFF. The CDR3 bases are TGCAGTGCTCCACCTAGCGGGGGGGCAGACAATGAGCAGTTCTTC.

A note on this clonotype: The germline gene is not matched at one end of the junction; a read error may be the cause. The chain uses TRBV20-1 and TRBJ2-3, with D possibly matching TRBD2 (5 bases). The CDR3 runs 14 residues. The V gene's germline CDR1 is DFQATT and CDR2 SNEGSKA (reference sequence). The CDR3 region is CSAATVASTDMQYF. The CDR3 coding sequence is TGCAGTGCCGCCACTGTTGCTAGCACAGATATGCAGTATTTT.

This clonotype was recorded many times. This chain joins TRBV27 and TRBJ2-7; D is uncertain. V lost 2 bases to trimming and J lost 3 bases, with 17 bases between them. The CDR3 has 16 amino acids. CDR1 and CDR2 from the germline V gene are MNHEY and SMNVEV (reference sequence). CDR3 sequence: CASSLAVTSSFYEQYF. The CDR3, as DNA: TGTGCCAGCAGTTTAGCAGTTACCAGTTCATTCTACGAGCAGTACTTC.

V and J are TRBV11-3 and TRBJ2-3; no clear D. The CDR3 covers 15 residues. CDR1 SGHNT and CDR2 YENEEA come from the germline V gene. The V end was cut by 5 bases, the J end by 0 bases, with 12 bases between. CDR3 protein: CASSPAAASTDTQYF. The CDR3 DNA follows: TGTGCCAGCAGCCCCGCTGCGGCTAGCACAGATACGCAGTATTTT.

This clonotype came up a few times. This chain uses TRBV6-4 with TRBJ2-3; no clear D. Trimming cost V 2 bases and J 2 bases, with 11 bases left between them. Germline loops: CDR1 MRHNA, CDR2 SNTAGT. There are 15 residues in the CDR3. The CDR3 loop reads CASSDPKPLTDTQYF. CDR3 coding DNA: TGTGCCAGCAGTGACCCCAAGCCCCTCACAGATACGCAGTATTTT.

This clonotype was seen more than once but under ten times. J is TRBJ1-6 and V is TRBV6-1; a weak D match, TRBD1 (5 bases). Germline CDR1 is MNHNS and CDR2 is SASEGT. This CDR3 is built from 15 residues. The V and J ends lost 10 bases and 5 bases respectively, with 18 bases between them. The CDR3: CATAWGNFNNSPLHF. In DNA form, the CDR3 reads TGTGCCACCGCCTGGGGGAATTTTAATAATTCACCCCTCCACTTT.

The chain couples TRBV7-3 to TRBJ2-3; 10 bases are a match to TRBD2. Unmatched junction bases numbered 4, after V lost 1 base and J lost 6 bases. This CDR3 has 15 residues. Germline V gene lookup returns CDR1 SGHTA and CDR2 FQGTGA. The CDR3 bases are TGTGCCAGCAGCTTAAGAGCGGGGGGGCAGGATACGCAGTATTTT. Its protein product is CASSLRAGGQDTQYF.

Many counts were recorded for this clonotype. The chain links TRBV20-1 to TRBJ1-3; maybe TRBD1 (5 bases). The CDR3 extends over 13 amino acids. Per germline, CDR1 DFQATT and CDR2 SNEGSKA (reference sequence). The V and J ends lost 5 bases and 6 bases respectively, with 14 bases between them. The CDR3 sequence: CSAPGTAANTIYF. In nucleotides, the CDR3 is TGCAGTGCTCCCGGGACGGCAGCAAACACCATATATTTT.

This clonotype occurred once. The V call is TRBV11-2, the J call TRBJ2-5, with 9 bases lining up with TRBD2. This CDR3 region has 18 residues. CDR1 and CDR2 from the germline V gene are SGHAT and FQNNGV. The V gene end was trimmed by 10 bases and the J gene end by 1 base; junction bases not matched to a gene: 19. The CDR3 loop is CATASGRASGTAQETQYF. DNA for the CDR3: TGTGCCACCGCTTCGGGGCGGGCTAGCGGGACCGCCCAAGAGACCCAGTACTTC. The full variable domain, with the rest looked up from reference TRBV11-2 and TRBJ2-5, is EAGVAQSPRYKIIEKRQSVAFWCNPISGHATLYWYQQILGQGPKLLIQFQNNGVVDDSQLPKDRFSAERLKGVDSTLKIQPAKLEDSAVYLCATASGRASGTAQETQYFGPGTRLLVL.

This chain joins TRBV27 and TRBJ1-2, with 7 nucleotides matching TRBD1. The CDR3 is 15 amino acids. The germline V gene encodes CDR1 MNHEY and CDR2 SMNVEV (reference sequence). Germline trimming cut 5 bases from V and 1 base from J; bases unmatched to any gene: 7. The CDR3, as DNA: TGTGCCAGCAGTGGAGGGACAGCTGATAACTATGGCTACACCTTC. This gives the protein CASSGGTADNYGYTF.

The rearrangement links TRBV2 to TRBJ2-7; a possible D gene is TRBD2 (5 bases). This CDR3 is 16 amino acids long. Germline assignment: CDR1 SNHLY and CDR2 FYNNEI. Trimming cost V 6 bases and J 0 bases, with 18 bases left between them. CDR3: CASSASPTGNSYEQYF. The DNA of the CDR3 is TGTGCCAGCAGCGCCTCCCCTACCGGGAACTCCTACGAGCAGTACTTC.

The chain combines TRBV7-2 with TRBJ1-5; a possible D gene is TRBD1 (5 bases). Germline V gene lookup returns CDR1 SGHTA and CDR2 FQGNSA. The V end lost 5 bases, the J end lost 1 base, and 12 bases lay between the germline ends. The CDR3 length is 15 residues. The CDR3 is CASSPQGSSNQPQHF. The CDR3 nucleotides are TGTGCCAGCAGCCCGCAGGGTTCGAGCAATCAGCCCCAGCATTTT.

The table lists this clonotype with a few counts. The chain is built from TRBV28 and TRBJ2-2, with 7 bases fitting TRBD1. CDR3 length: 15 amino acids. The ends lost 5 bases at V and 7 bases at J; junction bases unmatched: 10. Germline V gene sequence: CDR1 MDHEN, CDR2 SYDVKM. CDR3 coding DNA: TGTGCCAGCAGTCCCACAGGGGTTCTTGGCGGGGAGCTGTTTTTT. Residues: CASSPTGVLGGELFF.

This clonotype was seen more than once but under ten times. The chain carries TRBV12-5 and TRBJ1-3; D perhaps matches TRBD1 (5 bases). CDR3 length: 14 residues. Germline V gives CDR1 LGHNT, CDR2 FRNRAP. Trimming stripped 3 bases from V and 4 bases from J, with 10 bases between. CDR3: CASGFGGPGNTIYF. The CDR3 DNA sequence: TGTGCTAGTGGTTTTGGGGGTCCGGGAAACACCATATATTTT.

This clonotype has ten or more counts. The chain combines TRBV7-6 with TRBJ2-1, with 9 bases that match TRBD1. Germline-derived CDR1 and CDR2 are SGHVS and FNYEAQ. The CDR3 is 17 amino acids. V shed 5 bases and J 3 bases; nucleotides not matched to a gene: 11. CDR3 residues: CASSPVPGQGIYNEQFF. The DNA of the CDR3 is TGTGCCAGCAGCCCCGTTCCGGGACAGGGAATCTACAATGAGCAGTTCTTC.

The chain recombines TRBV20-1 with TRBJ1-2, with D unclear. V was trimmed by 3 bases and J by 2 bases, leaving 13 bases between them. The CDR3 consists of 14 residues. Germline loops: CDR1 DFQATT, CDR2 SNEGSKA (reference sequence). The DNA for the CDR3 is TGCAGTGCTAGTGGTCTGGGGATGAACTATGGCTACACCTTC. Encoded protein: CSASGLGMNYGYTF.

The CDR3 nucleotides are TGTGCCAGCTCGCCGGGACGGGAAGAGACCCAGTACTTC. Translating gives CASSPGREETQYF. The V gene is TRBV5-5, the J gene TRBJ2-5, with D perhaps assigned TRBD1 or TRBD2 (5 bases each). Trimming took off 7 bases at V and 3 bases at J, with 13 bases between the two ends. CDR3 length: 13 amino acids. From germline, CDR1 is SGHKS and CDR2 YYEKEE (reference sequence).

This clonotype was detected only a few times. This chain links TRBV6-1 with TRBJ1-1, with D hard to call. The V gene's germline CDR1 is MNHNS and CDR2 SASEGT. Between the trimmed V and J ends, which lost 8 bases and 2 bases, there was a span of 12 bases. The CDR3 is 13 amino acids. The CDR3 region is CASLRASNTEAFF. In DNA, the CDR3 is TGTGCCAGCCTCCGGGCCAGTAACACTGAAGCTTTCTTT.

The chain joins TRBV15 to TRBJ2-1; D is uncertain. This CDR3 has 11 amino acids. Germline V gives CDR1 LNHNV, CDR2 YYDKDF (reference sequence). With 3 bases removed from V and 9 bases from J, the gap between germline ends came to 6 bases. The CDR3 DNA is TGTGCCACCAGCAGGCTAAGTGAGCAGTTCTTC. It specifies CATSRLSEQFF.

The chain recombines TRBV19 with TRBJ2-2; 11 nucleotides agree with TRBD2. V lost 5 bases, J lost 3 bases, and 5 bases stayed unmatched. CDR3 length: 16 amino acids. The germline CDR1 and CDR2 sequences are LNHDA and SQIVND (reference sequence). The CDR3 coding sequence is TGTGCCAGTAGTCCTCCTAGCGGGAGGTACACCGGGGAGCTGTTTTTT. Protein product: CASSPPSGRYTGELFF.

On this clonotype: Germline and junction disagree at one end, which may indicate a read error. The gene calls are TRBV20-1 and TRBJ2-7; D is uncertain. The germline V gene encodes CDR1 DFQATT and CDR2 SNEGSKA (reference sequence). The length of the CDR3 is 12 residues. The CDR3 reads CSASLGPPAQNF. The CDR3 nucleotides are TGCAGTGCTAGCCTGGGCCCCCCGGCGCAGAACTTC.

CDR3 in DNA: TGTGCCAGCAGTTCATTACAGGGTGCACAGCCCCAGCATTTT. As protein: CASSSLQGAQPQHF. This sequence joins TRBV6-5 and TRBJ1-5; D perhaps matches TRBD1 (6 bases). CDR3 length: 14 residues. V gave up 4 bases and J gave up 7 bases, with 14 bases separating them. The germline V gene encodes CDR1 MNHEY and CDR2 SVGAGI.

The rearrangement uses TRBV6-1 and TRBJ2-7; D is undetermined. Trimming removed 4 bases at V and 0 bases at J, with 10 bases between. This CDR3 region has 14 residues. Germline V CDR1 and CDR2: MNHNS, SASEGT. The chain's CDR3 is CASSGDWNSYEQYF. The CDR3 DNA follows: TGTGCCAGCAGTGGCGACTGGAACTCCTACGAGCAGTACTTC.

The chain combines TRBV5-1 with TRBJ1-2, with 11 nucleotides matching TRBD1. The CDR3 is 15 residues long. In germline, CDR1 is SGHRS, CDR2 YFSETQ. With 0 bases clipped from V and 5 bases from J, the junction kept 3 bases outside the gene matches. This CDR3 is CASSLGTGGVYGYTF. For the CDR3, the DNA is TGCGCCAGCAGCTTGGGGACAGGGGGCGTTTATGGCTACACCTTC.

The chain is built from TRBV19 and TRBJ1-2; the D gene is possibly TRBD1 (5 bases). V lost 9 bases and J 5 bases, leaving 16 bases between the germline ends. CDR3 length equals 13 residues. Germline V lookup: CDR1 LNHDA, CDR2 SQIVND (reference sequence). The CDR3 loop reads CASIRGAGYGYTF. DNA for the CDR3: TGTGCCAGCATAAGGGGCGCCGGATATGGCTACACCTTC.

At least ten counts were recorded for this clonotype. This rearrangement joins TRBV6-1 to TRBJ2-5; 7 positions match TRBD1. CDR1 is MNHNS, CDR2 SASEGT, per germline. This CDR3 has 16 amino acids. V trimming: 6 bases; J trimming: 9 bases; junction bases outside the gene matches: 19. For the CDR3, the DNA is TGTGCCAGCAGACGTGACAGGGTTGTTTTTGTCGGGTCCCAGTACTTC. This gives the protein CASRRDRVVFVGSQYF.

A few counts support this clonotype. The CDR3 DNA sequence: TGTGCCAGCAGCGTTTCCCCTCGGCAGCCCCAGCATTTT. Protein product: CASSVSPRQPQHF. The rearrangement joins TRBV9 to TRBJ1-5; D not certain. CDR1 and CDR2 (germline): SGDLS, YYNGEE. V was shortened by 2 bases and J by 7 bases, with 10 bases between the two germline ends. The CDR3 is 13 residues long.

This clonotype showed up many times. V and J are TRBV27 and TRBJ2-1; D possibly corresponds to TRBD2 (6 bases). Germline values: CDR1 MNHEY, CDR2 SMNVEV (reference sequence). This CDR3 contains 14 residues. V lost 2 bases to trimming and J lost 6 bases, with 11 bases between them. As DNA, the CDR3 is TGTGCCAGCAGTTTAGGGGGAGGAATCAATGAGCAGTTCTTC. Its translation is CASSLGGGINEQFF.

This clonotype has just a few counts. CDR3 sequence: CASSQASGGAYNEQFF. CDR3 DNA sequence: TGTGCCAGCAGCCAGGCGAGCGGGGGGGCCTACAATGAGCAGTTCTTC. The V and J genes are TRBV3-1 and TRBJ2-1; 10 bases agree with TRBD2. The CDR3 extends over 16 amino acids. V shed 3 bases, J shed 2 bases, and the junction held 4 bases outside the gene matches. Per the germline V gene, CDR1 is LGHDT and CDR2 is YNNKEL (reference sequence).